The entry below gives a single T cell receptor beta chain sequence along with its context. The antigen remains undetermined. The CDR3 goes on 3 residues after the read ends, and that part is filled in from the germline J gene. The data are from a study of T cells in women clearing cervical HPV infection. Whole-study findings and limits: CIN3+ cases had significantly higher TCR repertoire richness than controls, but evenness did not differ.

The CDR3 is 16 amino acids. Per germline, CDR1 DFQATT and CDR2 SNEGSKA (reference sequence). Here immunoSEQ multiplex PCR was the method, and the copy in TCRdb shows in-frame clones only, minus some. This table holds roughly 20,000 clones. The receptor was isolated from a woman aged 18-70 years with a cervical HPV16 infection that either progressed to CIN3+ or cleared (not recorded which). Sequenced: blood buffy coat. The chain has TRBV20-1 and TRBJ1-4; tentative D call: TRBD1 (6 bases). The CDR3 spells CSARDWSGGRLGELFF. Incomplete CDR3 DNA: TGCAGTGCTAGAGATTGGAGCGGGGGGCGCTTAGGGGAA.